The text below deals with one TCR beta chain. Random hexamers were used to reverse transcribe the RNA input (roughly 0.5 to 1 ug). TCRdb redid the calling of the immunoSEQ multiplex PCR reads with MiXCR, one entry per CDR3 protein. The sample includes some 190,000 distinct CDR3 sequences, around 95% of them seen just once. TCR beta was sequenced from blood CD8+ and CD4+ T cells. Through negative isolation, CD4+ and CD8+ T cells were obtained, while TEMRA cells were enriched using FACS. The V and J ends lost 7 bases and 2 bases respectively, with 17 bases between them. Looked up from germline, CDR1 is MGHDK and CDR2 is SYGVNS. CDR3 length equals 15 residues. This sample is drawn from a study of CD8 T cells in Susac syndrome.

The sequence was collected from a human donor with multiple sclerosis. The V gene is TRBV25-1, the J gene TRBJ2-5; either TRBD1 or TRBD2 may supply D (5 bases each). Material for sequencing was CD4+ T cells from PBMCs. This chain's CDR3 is CASNDPGRGQETQYF. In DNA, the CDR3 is TGTGCCAGCAACGACCCGGGACGAGGACAAGAGACCCAGTACTTC.